The 6 T cell receptor beta chains in this list originate from one sample, sequenced in a study of cytomegalovirus exposure and HLA in healthy donors. PCR primers comprised 60 Vbeta and 13 Jbeta primers. Here immunoSEQ multiplex PCR was the method, and the copy in TCRdb shows in-frame clones only, minus some. The data show more than 150,000 clones, with 81% seen just once and 1.3% held by the top ten. The sample was PBMCs. The receptors come from a man aged 50-60 years in good health and CMV-seropositive.

This clone was recorded only once. The chain combines TRBV7-9 with TRBJ1-6, with D perhaps TRBD1 (5 bases). Trimming left V 3 bases short and J 7 bases short, with 7 bases between. Germline V lookup: CDR1 SEHNR, CDR2 FQNEAQ (reference sequence). The CDR3 is 13 amino acids. The CDR3 region is CASSLAGNSPLHF. As DNA, the CDR3 is TGTGCCAGCAGCTTGGCAGGGAATTCACCCCTCCACTTT. The complete variable domain, with remaining parts taken from reference TRBV7-9 and TRBJ1-6, reads DTGVSQNPRHKITKRGQNVTFRCDPISEHNRLYWYRQTLGQGPEFLTYFQNEAQLEKSRLLSDRFSAERPKGSFSTLEIQRTEQGDSAMYLCASSLAGNSPLHFGNGTRLTVT.

This sequence joins TRBV4-1 and TRBJ2-7, with 8 bases lining up with TRBD2. V gave up 0 bases and J gave up 5 bases; unmatched junction bases: 3. The CDR3 loop spans 14 amino acids. In germline, CDR1 is MGHRA, CDR2 YSYEKL. The CDR3 sequence: CASSQEGTRNEQYF. The CDR3 DNA reads as TGCGCCAGCAGCCAAGAAGGGACTAGGAACGAGCAGTACTTC.

This chain uses TRBV7-2 with TRBJ1-1; TRBD1 aligns across 7 bases. This CDR3 region has 14 residues. The germline gives CDR1 SGHTA, CDR2 FQGNSA. Trimming removed 2 bases from V and 4 bases from J; junction bases left unmatched: 4. The CDR3 DNA reads as TGTGCCAGCAGCTTAACTCCAGGGGGCACTGAAGCTTTCTTT. Amino acid sequence: CASSLTPGGTEAFF.

The CDR3 region is CASSSLTQGPSYEQYF. The CDR3 nucleotides read TGTGCCAGCAGCTCCCTAACACAGGGCCCCTCCTACGAGCAGTACTTC. This chain links TRBV7-6 with TRBJ2-7, with D perhaps matching TRBD1 (6 bases). Deletions cut 4 bases from V and 0 bases from J, with 16 bases between. Germline lookup yields CDR1 SGHVS and CDR2 FNYEAQ. The CDR3 runs 16 residues.

The J gene is TRBJ2-1, the V gene TRBV7-9; 11 positions agree with TRBD2. CDR3 length equals 15 residues. CDR1 and CDR2 from the germline V gene are SEHNR and FQNEAQ (reference sequence). The trim removed 4 bases at V and 5 bases at J, leaving 4 bases unmatched. The CDR3 sequence: CASSSSGRWDNEQFF. CDR3 DNA sequence: TGTGCCAGCAGCTCTAGCGGGAGGTGGGACAATGAGCAGTTCTTC.

The sample holds a few counts of this clone. The chain's CDR3 is CASSGSGRQTYEQYF. As DNA, the CDR3 is TGCGCCAGCAGTGGGAGCGGGCGCCAGACCTACGAGCAGTACTTC. The gene calls are TRBV10-2 and TRBJ2-7; a weak D match, TRBD2 (6 bases). Germline lookup yields CDR1 WSHSY and CDR2 SAAADI. Trimming left V 4 bases short and J 2 bases short, with 15 bases between. This CDR3 region has 15 residues.